Shown below are 3 T cell receptor beta chains from a single sample sequenced in a study of Graves' ophthalmopathy and Graves' hyperthyroidism. Amplification of TCR beta CDR3 regions used RNA transcripts. The first-round RT-PCR employed HTBI primers together with the Qiagen OneStep RT-PCR kit. A multiplex PCR was then performed as the second round. TCRdb itself ran the multiplex PCR reads through MiXCR, one entry per CDR3 protein. The sample lists 650,000 to 900,000 distinct CDR3 sequences; roughly two fifths were seen once. The sample taken for sequencing was peripheral blood. These receptors all stem from an adult man with Graves' ophthalmopathy.

The chain carries TRBV7-9 and TRBJ1-5; possible D gene TRBD1, 6 bases. CDR1 is SEHNR and CDR2 is FQNEAQ in the germline V gene (reference sequence). V was pared by 6 bases and J by 0 bases, with 12 bases between. The CDR3 covers 15 residues. Written as DNA, the CDR3 is TGTGCCAGCAGGAGGACAGTCAATAGCAATCAGCCCCAGCATTTT. As protein: CASRRTVNSNQPQHF.

The genes are TRBV19 and TRBJ2-2, with TRBD1 identical over 7 bases. CDR3 length equals 15 residues. Looked up from germline, CDR1 is LNHDA and CDR2 is SQIVND (reference sequence). With V trimmed by 6 bases and J by 0 bases, 4 bases remained unmatched. The CDR3 region is CASRNRGSNTGELFF. CDR3 nucleotides: TGTGCCAGTAGGAACAGGGGCTCGAACACCGGGGAGCTGTTTTTT. Filled out from reference TRBV19 and TRBJ2-2, the complete variable domain reads DGGITQSPKYLFRKEGQNVTLSCEQNLNHDAMYWYRQDPGQGLRLIYYSQIVNDFQKGDIAEGYSVSREKKESFPLTVTSAQKNPTAFYLCASRNRGSNTGELFFGEGSRLTVL.

This clonotype was seen only a few times. The genes are TRBV7-2 and TRBJ2-7; a possible D gene is TRBD1 (5 bases). The germline gives CDR1 SGHTA, CDR2 FQGNSA. The ends were cut back, 5 bases at V and 3 bases at J, with 17 bases in the middle. The CDR3 is made up of 15 amino acids. In nucleotides, the CDR3 is TGTGCCAGCAGCCCCGATCCCACAGGCTACTACGAGCAGTACTTC. Translation gives CASSPDPTGYYEQYF.